These T cell receptor beta chains were read from a single sample in a study of regulatory T cells in long-lasting Graves disease. Via MiXCR, TCRdb re-called the multiplex PCR reads, giving one row per CDR3 protein. The sample consists of some 400,000 distinct CDR3 sequences, just under 15% of them appearing once. The sample also formed part of further work on T cells in Graves' hyperthyroidism and ophthalmopathy.

The specimen comprised peripheral blood mononuclear cells (PBMCs), sampled at new diagnosis, from a patient treated with antithyroid drugs. Receptor source: a woman aged 30 to 39 with Graves disease. The conserved cysteine and the conserved F or W are not part of the CDR3 here.

j_call v_call cdr3_aa
TRBJ2-7 TRBV11-3 ASSLPPPGSLCEQY
TRBJ2-5 TRBV20-1 SARGQGGTQY
TRBJ2-7 TRBV13 ASSLVSDDEQY
TRBJ1-4 TRBV7-9 ASIKGVEEKLF
TRBJ2-5 TRBV5-1 ASSLGTSGEETQY
TRBJ2-1 TRBV18 ASSPPSVPYNEQF
TRBJ2-7 TRBV27 ASSTGQGARFSYEQY
TRBJ1-2 TRBV6-1 ASNIGTAISDGYT
- TRBV28 ASSRQGALNIQY
TRBJ2-3 TRBV7-3 ASSLNGGSGASTDTQY
TRBJ1-5 TRBV15 ATSREAGNQPQH
TRBJ1-2 TRBV5-1 ASRPPGGDYGYT
TRBJ2-7 TRBV29-1 SVVRGRTGEQY
TRBJ1-6 TRBV11-2 ASSLARGGPHNSPLH
TRBJ1-2 TRBV7-2 ASSPLQGGYGYT
TRBJ1-2 TRBV7-2 ASRVAGTALINYGYT
TRBJ2-2 TRBV6-5 ASSLGGPNTGELF
TRBJ1-1 TRBV5-1 ASSSPSKVLRTEAF
TRBJ2-1 TRBV15 ATATRYSYNEQF
TRBJ2-1 TRBV7-2 ASGSGTGYNEQF
TRBJ1-4 TRBV30 AWRGGGPEKLF
TRBJ1-5 TRBV6-2/TRBV6-3 ASSYNRGDQPQH
TRBJ2-6 TRBV27 ASSLLWTGSGANVLT
TRBJ2-7 TRBV19 ASSFSSRSSYEQY
TRBJ2-1 TRBV10-3 AISDDGTSSYNEQF
TRBJ1-6 TRBV20-1 SAPDDSLNSPLH
TRBJ2-1 TRBV20-1 SASGGGSYNEQF
TRBJ2-1 TRBV7-3 ASSLLREGRSVEQF
TRBJ2-7 TRBV24-1 ATSDTPGQGDEQY
TRBJ2-5 TRBV4-2 ASSPGRGEAETQY
TRBJ2-5 TRBV9 ASSVESGLGTQY
TRBJ2-4 TRBV7-2 ASSLDWAKNIQY
TRBJ1-4 TRBV6-1 ASSEDVGQGWEKLF
TRBJ2-1 TRBV5-1 ASSLAVASPNEQF
TRBJ2-7 TRBV6-5 ASSCSKDPAGYEQY
TRBJ1-5 TRBV19 ASSIWTAGKPQH
TRBJ1-2 TRBV6-9 ASSYGWQSHGYT
TRBJ2-1 TRBV20-1 SAWDYSSYNEQF
TRBJ2-5 TRBV11-3 ASSTGDQETQY
TRBJ2-5 TRBV7-6 ASSLVVSGRRETQY
TRBJ2-5 TRBV20-1 SARPTVAAGETQY
TRBJ2-5 TRBV6-1 ASSEAGRGVGETQY
TRBJ2-3 TRBV3-1 ASSQEGLAASGRVGDTQY
TRBJ1-5 TRBV12-3/TRBV12-4 ASTPGGGVAPQH
TRBJ1-1 TRBV4-1 ASSTPTGRWTEAF
TRBJ1-1 TRBV19 ASSIIPGLNTEAF
TRBJ2-7 TRBV20-1 SARGFSGRAYEQY
TRBJ1-1 TRBV3-1 ASSQDRYGMNTEAF
TRBJ1-2 TRBV18 ASSRGDDYGYT
TRBJ1-2 TRBV24-1 ATMDSVGGYT
TRBJ2-7 TRBV29-1 SVYTWEGLAGPYEQY
TRBJ2-7 TRBV12-3/TRBV12-4 ASSKRVSYEQY
TRBJ1-1 TRBV2 ASVRQGWTEAF
TRBJ1-6 TRBV4-1 ASSQESLQGASSYNSPLH